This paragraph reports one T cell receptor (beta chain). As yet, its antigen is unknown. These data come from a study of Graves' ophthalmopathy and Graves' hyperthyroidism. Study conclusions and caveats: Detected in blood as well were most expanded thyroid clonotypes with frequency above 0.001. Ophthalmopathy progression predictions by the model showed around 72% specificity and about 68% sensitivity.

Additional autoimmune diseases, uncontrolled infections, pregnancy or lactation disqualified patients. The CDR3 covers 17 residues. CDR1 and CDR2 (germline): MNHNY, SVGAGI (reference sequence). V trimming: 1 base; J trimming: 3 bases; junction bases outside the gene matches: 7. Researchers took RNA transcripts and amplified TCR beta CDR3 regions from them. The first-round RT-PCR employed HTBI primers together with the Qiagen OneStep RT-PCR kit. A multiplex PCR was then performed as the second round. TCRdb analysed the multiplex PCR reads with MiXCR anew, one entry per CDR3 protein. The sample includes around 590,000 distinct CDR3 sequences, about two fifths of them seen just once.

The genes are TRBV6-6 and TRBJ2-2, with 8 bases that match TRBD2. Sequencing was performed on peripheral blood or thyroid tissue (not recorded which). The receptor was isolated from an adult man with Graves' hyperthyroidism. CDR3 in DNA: TGTGCCAGCAGTTACTTCAAGCCGGGACTAGACACCGGGGAGCTGTTTTTT. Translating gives CASSYFKPGLDTGELFF.